This paragraph reports one T cell receptor beta chain. The sample holds many counts of this clonotype. This receptor's antigen is unknown. No base-level quality is on record; no much larger clone is a single base apart. This entry belongs to a study of blood T cells in healthy people across ages (dated by TCRdb to 2015 to 2017). Regarding the study in general: In model experiments, template switching captured about one uniquely barcoded TCR beta cDNA molecule for every two T cells. To track age-related changes in TCR beta repertoire diversity, the study relied on deep sequencing normalized with unique cDNA molecular identifiers. The donors were split into four age groups: young (average around 16 years), middle-aged (more than 35), aged (approximately 60) and long-lived (approximately 89). Donors of different ages were randomly distributed across sequencing lanes to avoid experimental bias. The study analyzed two additional independent replicas of 1 million unique cDNA reads from the same blood draw for two donors, one aged 18 to 30 and one aged 80 or older.

The donors were around 39 Caucasian individuals from Russia, aged about 6 to 100 years, who were systemically healthy. Approximately 11 milliliters of peripheral blood were drawn from each donor into EDTA-treated Vacutainer tubes. Ficoll-Paque density-gradient centrifugation was used to isolate PBMCs, with at least 7 million per sample. Trizol reagent was used to extract total RNA from the PBMCs, yielding at least 6 micrograms per sample. Naive CD45RAhigh/CD27high T cell percentages were measured by flow cytometry on a PBMC aliquot from every donor. From its cysteine to its phenylalanine, the CDR3 spans 13 amino acids. Only the CDR3 region is kept as DNA, spanning 39 bases read in frame from base 1. Trimming at the junction amounts to 8 bases on V and 1 base on J, and the germline ends lie 10 bases apart. The germline V gene gives CDR1 as SNHLY and CDR2 as FYNNEI. Receptor libraries were prepared by 5' RACE. The sequencer was an Illumina HiSeq 2500. A second PCR of roughly 7 to 12 cycles was run with a J-beta primer mix and a sample-barcoded 5' primer. Each TCR beta cDNA molecule received a unique molecular identifier from a template-switch 5' adaptor carrying 12 random nucleotides. At least 2.5 million CDR3-containing paired-end reads were obtained from each sample. First-strand cDNA was synthesized from all RNA with the Mint cDNA synthesis kit, primed by a TRBC-specific oligonucleotide. Following uracil-DNA glycosylase treatment, a first 18-cycle PCR with universal primers M1SS and BC2_uni_R was performed on all cDNA. In the authors' own workflow: Each sample was normalized by randomly selecting 1 million high-quality reads, each carrying a distinct molecular identifier. Instead of being binned into consensus sequences, reads with shared molecular identifiers were discarded. MiTCR, with a Q25 quality threshold and the strictest error-elimination algorithm, was used for CDR3 identification, clonotype clustering and error correction. A nonparametric unseen species model using Euler transformation provided a lower-bound estimate of total TCR beta diversity. TCRdb applied fastp at Q25 and MiXCR to the public reads, then kept only in-frame beta chains. A single entry per CDR3 protein holds the most common genes and DNA from its merged rows. These V and J calls rely on TCRdb rather than the paper's analysis. The sample table holds 1 million or so distinct CDR3 sequences, of which 35% to 50% were seen once. The ten largest clones take up approximately 20% of the sample.

General study outcomes and caveats: Estimates of total diversity based on one million sequenced T cells were regarded as lower bounds and as underestimates. Observed TCR beta diversity correlated strongly with the percentage of naive T cells measured by flow cytometry. Bulk unsorted PBMC profiling prevented conclusive comparison of naive and antigen-experienced compartments. Compared with the aged group, the long-lived group had more naive CD4+ T cells, fewer expanded clones and increased TCR diversity, suggesting age selection. The CMV infection status of donors was not known, potentially confounding age-related changes in expanded clonotypes. As age increased, observed TCR beta diversity per million T cells dropped in a roughly linear way, and a significant reduction was already evident by age 40.

Specimen: blood. The source of this sequence is a woman aged 55-69 years in good health. This chain joins TRBV2 to TRBJ2-3, with the D gene too uncertain to name. The DNA sequence follows: TGTGCCAGCCATAATCAAGGCACAGATACGCAGTATTTT. Its translation reads: CASHNQGTDTQYF.